This T cell receptor (beta chain) was recorded in a study of T cells in Graves' hyperthyroidism and ophthalmopathy. V lost 0 bases to trimming and J lost 3 bases, with 12 bases between them. CDR3 size: 15 residues. In germline, CDR1 is SGDLS, CDR2 YYNGEE. This clonotype has a count of ten or more. The investigators amplified TCR beta CDR3 regions from RNA transcripts. First-round RT-PCR targeting the TCR CDR3 was performed with the HTBI primer set. A single record per CDR3 protein comes from TCRdb applying MiXCR to the multiplex PCR reads. Altogether some 490,000 distinct CDR3 sequences are present, about 22% being singletons, with the ten largest covering under 55%.

Sequencing was carried out using blood. The J gene is TRBJ1-1, the V gene TRBV9; perhaps TRBD1 as D (5 bases). The receptor was isolated from a woman in her 70s with Graves' ophthalmopathy. CDR3 sequence (DNA): TGTGCCAGCAGCGTAGATGGGGGATCGGACACTGAAGCTTTCTTT. Its protein is CASSVDGGSDTEAFF.